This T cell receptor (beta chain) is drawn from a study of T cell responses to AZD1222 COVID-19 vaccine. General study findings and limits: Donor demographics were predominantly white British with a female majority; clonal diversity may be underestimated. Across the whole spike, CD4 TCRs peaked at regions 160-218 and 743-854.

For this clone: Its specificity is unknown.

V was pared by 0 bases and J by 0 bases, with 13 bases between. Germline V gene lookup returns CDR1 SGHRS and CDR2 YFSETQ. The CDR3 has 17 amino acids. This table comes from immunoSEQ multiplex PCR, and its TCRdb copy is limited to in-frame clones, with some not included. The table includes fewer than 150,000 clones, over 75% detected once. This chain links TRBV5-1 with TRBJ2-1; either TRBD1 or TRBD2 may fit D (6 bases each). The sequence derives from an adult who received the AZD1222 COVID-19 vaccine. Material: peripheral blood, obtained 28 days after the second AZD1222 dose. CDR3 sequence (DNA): TGCGCCAGCAGCTTGGGTAGGGGGGATGACTCCTACAATGAGCAGTTCTTC. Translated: CASSLGRGDDSYNEQFF.